This entry lists 5 T cell receptor beta chains sequenced from one sample in a study of blood T cell repertoires in COVID-19. Measured with immunoSEQ multiplex PCR; TCRdb has only the in-frame clones, and not every one. The sample lists roughly 220,000 clones, 75% to 90% occurring once. The sample taken for sequencing was PBMCs or T cells enriched from blood (not recorded which). The origin of the receptors is a woman younger than 35 in a cohort exposed to, infected with or recovered from COVID-19 (not recorded which).

The chain links TRBV6-5 to TRBJ2-2; the match to TRBD1 covers 7 bases. Losses at the gene ends were 8 bases for V and 3 bases for J; bases not matched to a gene: 6. This CDR3 is built from 14 residues. Per germline, CDR1 MNHEY and CDR2 SVGAGI. The CDR3 loop is CASGQTGYTGELFF. DNA of the CDR3: TGTGCCAGCGGACAGACAGGGTACACCGGGGAGCTGTTTTTT.

The CDR3 is CASSATKGWAGYEKLFF. CDR3 DNA: TGTGCCAGCAGTGCGACTAAGGGGTGGGCGGGGTATGAAAAACTGTTTTTT. This chain links TRBV6-1 with TRBJ1-4; tentatively, D is TRBD1 (5 bases). Between the trimmed V and J ends, which lost 4 bases and 6 bases, there was a span of 21 bases. The CDR3 length is 17 residues. Germline V gene data show CDR1 as MNHNS and CDR2 as SASEGT.

This sequence joins TRBV5-1 and TRBJ2-2; 7 bases align to TRBD2. Germline lookup yields CDR1 SGHRS and CDR2 YFSETQ. V gave up 0 bases and J gave up 2 bases; unmatched junction bases: 7. The CDR3 extends over 17 amino acids. The CDR3: CASSLGNRDYNTGELFF. The CDR3 DNA follows: TGCGCCAGCAGCTTGGGAAACCGGGACTACAACACCGGGGAGCTGTTTTTT.

The chain recombines TRBV19 with TRBJ2-1; 8 positions match TRBD2. The V gene end was trimmed by 3 bases and the J gene end by 9 bases; junction bases not matched to a gene: 10. This CDR3 has 15 residues. The germline gives CDR1 LNHDA, CDR2 SQIVND (reference sequence). CDR3 residues: CASSMGLGALSEQFF. The CDR3 DNA sequence: TGTGCCAGTAGTATGGGACTAGGGGCCTTGAGTGAGCAGTTCTTC.

The CDR3 sequence: CASSQEGRRGAGELFF. CDR3 in DNA: TGTGCCAGCAGCCAAGAGGGGAGGCGGGGTGCCGGGGAGCTGTTTTTT. The chain carries TRBV4-2 and TRBJ2-2; tentative D call: TRBD2 (6 bases). Trimming shortened V by 0 bases and J by 6 bases, and 14 bases separated the two germline ends. Germline lookup yields CDR1 LGHNA and CDR2 YNFKEQ. CDR3 length: 16 amino acids.